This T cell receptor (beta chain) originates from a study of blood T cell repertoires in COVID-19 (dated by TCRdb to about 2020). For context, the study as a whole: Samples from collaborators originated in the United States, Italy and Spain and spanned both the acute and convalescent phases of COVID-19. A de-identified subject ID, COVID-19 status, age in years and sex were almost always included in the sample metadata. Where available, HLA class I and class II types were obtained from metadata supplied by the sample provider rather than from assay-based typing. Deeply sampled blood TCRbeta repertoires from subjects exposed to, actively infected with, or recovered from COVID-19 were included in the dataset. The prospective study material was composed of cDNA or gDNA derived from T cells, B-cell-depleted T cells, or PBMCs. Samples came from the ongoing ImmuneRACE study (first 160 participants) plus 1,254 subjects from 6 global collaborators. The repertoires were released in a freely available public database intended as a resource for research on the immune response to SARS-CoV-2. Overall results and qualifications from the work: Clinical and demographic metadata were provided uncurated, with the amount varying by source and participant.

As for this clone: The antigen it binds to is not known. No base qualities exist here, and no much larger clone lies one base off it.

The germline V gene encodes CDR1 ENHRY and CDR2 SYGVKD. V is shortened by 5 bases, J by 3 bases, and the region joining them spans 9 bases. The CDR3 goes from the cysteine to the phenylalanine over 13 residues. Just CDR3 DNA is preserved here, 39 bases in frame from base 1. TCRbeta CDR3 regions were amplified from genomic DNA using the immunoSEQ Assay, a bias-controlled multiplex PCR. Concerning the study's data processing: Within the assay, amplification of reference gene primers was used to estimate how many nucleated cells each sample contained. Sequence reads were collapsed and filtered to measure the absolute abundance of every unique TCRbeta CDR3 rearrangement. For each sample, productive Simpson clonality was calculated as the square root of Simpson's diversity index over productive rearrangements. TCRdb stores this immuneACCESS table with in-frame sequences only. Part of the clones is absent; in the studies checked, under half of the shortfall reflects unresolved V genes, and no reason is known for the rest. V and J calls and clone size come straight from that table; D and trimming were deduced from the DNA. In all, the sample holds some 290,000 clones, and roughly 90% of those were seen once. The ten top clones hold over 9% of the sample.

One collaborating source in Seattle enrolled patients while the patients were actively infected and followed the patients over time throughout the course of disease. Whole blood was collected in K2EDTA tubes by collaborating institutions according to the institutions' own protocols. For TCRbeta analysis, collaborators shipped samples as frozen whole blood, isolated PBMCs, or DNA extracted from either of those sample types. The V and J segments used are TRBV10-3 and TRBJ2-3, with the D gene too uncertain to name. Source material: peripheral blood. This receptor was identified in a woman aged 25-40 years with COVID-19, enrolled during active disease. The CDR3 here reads CAISPSPTDTQYF. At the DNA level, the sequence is TGTGCCATCAGTCCCTCTCCTACAGATACGCAGTATTTT.